This T cell receptor (beta chain) was retrieved from a study of tumor and adjacent non-tumor tissue in lung cancer. On the study more broadly: Samples averaged about 4.2 million productive TCRbeta reads each.

In this sample, this clonotype is medium-sized (0.01 to 0.1%). Its antigen is currently unknown. Findings and caveats of the study: Patients with more diverse tumor TCRs had worse survival.

This sample's RNA came from whole unsorted tissue. Three rounds of nested PCR, following a modified ARM-PCR protocol, produced the TCRbeta library. One entry per CDR3 protein, called by TCRdb with MiXCR from the multiplex PCR reads. The top ten hold approximately 16% of the sample, which has 75,000 to 95,000 distinct CDR3 sequences, about 67% seen once. CDR3 length: 15 amino acids. Germline lookup yields CDR1 SGHAT and CDR2 FQDESV (reference sequence). Trimming took off 0 bases at V and 6 bases at J, with 12 bases between the two ends. The source of this sequence is a man aged 55 to 69 with non-small cell lung cancer. The chain couples TRBV11-1 to TRBJ2-1; possibly TRBD1 for D (6 bases). Material for sequencing was lung tumor tissue. The CDR3 loop reads CASSLARQVRNEQFF. The CDR3 nucleotides read TGTGCCAGCAGCTTAGCCAGACAGGTTCGCAATGAGCAGTTCTTC.